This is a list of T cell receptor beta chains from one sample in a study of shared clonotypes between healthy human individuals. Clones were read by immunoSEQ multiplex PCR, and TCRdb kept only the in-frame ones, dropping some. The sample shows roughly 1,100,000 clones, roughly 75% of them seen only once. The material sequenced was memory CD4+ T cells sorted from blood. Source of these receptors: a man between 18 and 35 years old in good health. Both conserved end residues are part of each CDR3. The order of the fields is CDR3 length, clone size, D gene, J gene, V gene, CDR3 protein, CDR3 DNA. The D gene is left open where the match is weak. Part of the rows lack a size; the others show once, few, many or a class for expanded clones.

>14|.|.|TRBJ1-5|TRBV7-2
CASSLDLSNQPQHF
TGTGCCAGCAGCTTAGACCTTAGCAATCAGCCCCAGCATTTT
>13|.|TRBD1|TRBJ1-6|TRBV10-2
CASTGAYNSPLHF
TGCGCCTCTACAGGGGCCTATAATTCACCCCTCCACTTT
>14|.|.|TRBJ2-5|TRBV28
CASSLTPPQETQYF
TGTGCCAGCAGTTTAACCCCTCCCCAAGAGACCCAGTACTTC
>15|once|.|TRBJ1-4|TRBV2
CASMRGEATNEKLFF
TGTGCCAGCATGAGGGGGGAAGCAACTAATGAAAAACTGTTTTTT
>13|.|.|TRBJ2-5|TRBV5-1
CASSLTFLATQYF
TGCGCCAGCAGCTTGACATTCCTAGCGACCCAGTACTTC
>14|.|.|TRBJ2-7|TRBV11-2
CASSSPEKKIEQYF
TGTGCCAGCAGCTCCCCGGAAAAGAAGATCGAGCAGTACTTC
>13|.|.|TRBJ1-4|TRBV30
CAWRRTKGEKLFF
TGTGCCTGGAGGAGGACCAAGGGGGAAAAACTGTTTTTT
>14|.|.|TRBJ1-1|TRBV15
CATSSTRGNTEAFF
TGTGCCACCAGCAGCACGCGGGGGAACACTGAAGCTTTCTTT
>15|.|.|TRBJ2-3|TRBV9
CASSVGGGSTDTQYF
TGTGCCAGCAGCGTAGGCGGTGGAAGCACAGATACGCAGTATTTT
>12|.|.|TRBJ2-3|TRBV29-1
CSAGATTDTQYF
TGCAGCGCGGGGGCTACCACAGATACGCAGTATTTT
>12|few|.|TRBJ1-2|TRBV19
CASSPRTFGYTF
TGTGCCAGTAGTCCCCGGACCTTTGGCTACACCTTC
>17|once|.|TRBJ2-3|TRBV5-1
CASSLFSTPWGTDTQYF
TGCGCCAGCAGCTTGTTCAGCACTCCCTGGGGCACAGATACGCAGTATTTT
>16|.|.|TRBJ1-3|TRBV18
CASSLFPESSGNTIYF
TGTGCCAGCTCACTATTTCCAGAGAGCTCTGGAAACACCATATATTTT
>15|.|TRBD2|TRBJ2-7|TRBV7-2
CASSPGLAGATEQYF
TGTGCCAGCAGCCCCGGACTAGCGGGCGCTACTGAGCAGTACTTC
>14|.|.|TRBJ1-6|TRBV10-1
CASSEGTPGGPLHF
TGCGCCAGCAGTGAAGGGACGCCCGGCGGACCCCTCCACTTT
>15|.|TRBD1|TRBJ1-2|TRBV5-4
CASSLDRGQSGGYTF
TGTGCCAGCAGCTTGGACAGGGGGCAGTCCGGTGGCTACACCTTC
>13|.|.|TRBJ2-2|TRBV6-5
CASRTDYAGELFF
TGTGCCAGCAGAACAGACTATGCCGGGGAGCTGTTTTTT
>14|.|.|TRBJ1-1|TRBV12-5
CASGLGFGNTEAFF
TGTGCTAGTGGTTTGGGCTTTGGGAACACTGAAGCTTTCTTT
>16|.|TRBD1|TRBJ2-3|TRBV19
CASSSLSGGSTDTQYF
TGTGCCAGTAGTTCGTTATCAGGGGGCAGTACAGATACGCAGTATTTT
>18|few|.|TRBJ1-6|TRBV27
CASSLNTVLMGNNSPLHF
TGTGCCAGCAGTTTAAACACAGTATTAATGGGGAATAATTCACCCCTCCACTTT
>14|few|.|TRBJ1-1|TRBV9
CASSDGPVNTEAFF
TGTGCCAGCAGCGACGGACCGGTGAACACTGAAGCTTTCTTT
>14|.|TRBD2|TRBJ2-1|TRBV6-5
CASSREGRYNEQFF
TGTGCCAGCAGTCGGGAGGGCCGCTACAATGAGCAGTTCTTC
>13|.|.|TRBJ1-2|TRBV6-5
CASRNEMGYGYTF
TGTGCCAGCAGGAACGAGATGGGTTATGGCTACACCTTC
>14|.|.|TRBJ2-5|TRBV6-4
CASSADFSQETQYF
TGTGCCAGCAGTGCGGACTTTTCTCAAGAGACCCAGTACTTC
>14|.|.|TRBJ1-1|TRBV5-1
CASSGGMGVTEAFF
TGCGCCAGCAGCGGAGGGATGGGGGTCACTGAAGCTTTCTTT
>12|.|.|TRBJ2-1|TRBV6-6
CASSYSGTEQFF
TGTGCCAGCAGTTACTCTGGAACTGAGCAGTTCTTC
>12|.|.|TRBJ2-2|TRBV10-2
CASRWSNGELFF
TGCGCCAGCAGGTGGAGTAACGGGGAGCTGTTTTTT
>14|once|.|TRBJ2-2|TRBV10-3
CAISDPGVVGELFF
TGTGCCATCAGTGATCCGGGGGTGGTCGGGGAGCTGTTTTTT
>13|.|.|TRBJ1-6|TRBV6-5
CASSSGQNSPLHF
TGTGCCAGCAGTTCGGGACAAAACTCACCCCTCCACTTT
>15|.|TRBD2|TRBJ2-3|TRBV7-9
CASSLAGGWTDTQYF
TGTGCCAGCAGCTTAGCGGGGGGGTGGACAGATACGCAGTATTTT
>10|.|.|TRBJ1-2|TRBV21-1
CARGVRGYTF
TGTGCCAGGGGAGTCCGCGGCTACACCTTC
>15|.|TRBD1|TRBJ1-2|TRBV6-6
CASGGTGASFYGYTF
TGTGCCAGCGGGGGGACAGGGGCCTCCTTCTATGGCTACACCTTC
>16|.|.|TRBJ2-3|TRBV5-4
CASSFVLAGSTDTQYF
TGTGCCAGCAGCTTCGTCCTAGCAGGGAGCACAGATACGCAGTATTTT
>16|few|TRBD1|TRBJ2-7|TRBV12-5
CASGLPRGLVGYEQYF
TGTGCTAGTGGTTTGCCGAGGGGGCTTGTCGGATACGAGCAGTACTTC
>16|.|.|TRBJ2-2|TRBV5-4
CASSSPGDSYTGELFF
TGTGCCAGCAGCTCCCCAGGGGACTCTTACACCGGGGAGCTGTTTTTT
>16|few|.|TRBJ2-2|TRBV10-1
CASSETEAGGTGELFF
TGCGCCAGCAGTGAGACGGAGGCAGGGGGGACCGGGGAGCTGTTTTTT
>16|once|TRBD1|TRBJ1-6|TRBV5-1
CASSRGGQTIDSPLHF
TGCGCCAGCAGCCGGGGGGGACAGACTATAGATTCACCCCTCCACTTT
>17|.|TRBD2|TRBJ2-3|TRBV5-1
CASSLGEAGSWTDTQYF
TGCGCCAGCAGCTTGGGAGAAGCGGGAAGTTGGACAGATACGCAGTATTTT
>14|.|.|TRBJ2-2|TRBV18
CASSQEKNTGELFF
TGTGCCAGCTCACAGGAGAAGAACACCGGGGAGCTGTTTTTT
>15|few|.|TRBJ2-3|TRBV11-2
CASSFMDGRTDTQYF
TGTGCCAGCAGCTTTATGGACGGTCGCACAGATACGCAGTATTTT
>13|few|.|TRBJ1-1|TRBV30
CAWSVHESTEAFF
TGTGCCTGGAGTGTACATGAAAGCACTGAAGCTTTCTTT